The entry below gives a single TCR beta chain sequence along with its context. Its specificity is unknown. The entry originates in a study of OX40 agonist ivuxolimab in advanced cancers. Overall study: At 65% to 85% male, the cohort had a mean age of around 56 years, ranging from roughly 20 to 90. Study results and caveats: Partly responding patients at 0.1-3.0 mg/kg showed some of the smallest clonal expansion.

V was trimmed by 6 bases and J by 2 bases, leaving 15 bases between them. CDR1 and CDR2 from the germline V gene are SQVTM and ANQGSEA. The CDR3 extends over 14 amino acids. TCRdb keeps only in-frame clones here, not all; method: immunoSEQ multiplex PCR. The sample has 25,000 to 35,000 clones; 65% to 85% are singletons. The chain has TRBV29-1 and TRBJ2-3, with TRBD1 as a possible D gene (6 bases). This sample comprised CD4+ or CD8+ T cells sorted from blood, obtained in a trial of the OX40 agonist ivuxolimab. The TCR comes from an adult with an advanced solid tumor such as melanoma, head and neck, liver or kidney cancer. CDR3 amino acids: CSVAGESDTDTQYF. CDR3 in DNA: TGCAGCGTAGCAGGGGAATCCGACACAGATACGCAGTATTTT.